This TCR beta chain emerged from a study of cytomegalovirus exposure and HLA in healthy donors. The CDR3 runs to 15 residues. Germline loops: CDR1 MNHEY, CDR2 SMNVEV (reference sequence). PCR was performed using 60 Vbeta and 13 Jbeta primers. Assay: immunoSEQ multiplex PCR; the TCRdb copy retains only in-frame clones and omits some. The repertoire holds 98,000 or so clones, with 70% to 80% as singletons. The chain joins TRBV27 to TRBJ2-5; TRBD2 matches 8 bases. The J call is uncertain, as TRBJ2-7 better fits the DNA end. This TCR was sampled from a man aged 55 to 70 in good health and CMV-seropositive. Sample: PBMCs. The CDR3 sequence is CASSLYPGGLSEQYF. The CDR3 coding sequence is TGTGCCAGCAGTTTATACCCGGGGGGGCTTTCCGAGCAGTACTTC.